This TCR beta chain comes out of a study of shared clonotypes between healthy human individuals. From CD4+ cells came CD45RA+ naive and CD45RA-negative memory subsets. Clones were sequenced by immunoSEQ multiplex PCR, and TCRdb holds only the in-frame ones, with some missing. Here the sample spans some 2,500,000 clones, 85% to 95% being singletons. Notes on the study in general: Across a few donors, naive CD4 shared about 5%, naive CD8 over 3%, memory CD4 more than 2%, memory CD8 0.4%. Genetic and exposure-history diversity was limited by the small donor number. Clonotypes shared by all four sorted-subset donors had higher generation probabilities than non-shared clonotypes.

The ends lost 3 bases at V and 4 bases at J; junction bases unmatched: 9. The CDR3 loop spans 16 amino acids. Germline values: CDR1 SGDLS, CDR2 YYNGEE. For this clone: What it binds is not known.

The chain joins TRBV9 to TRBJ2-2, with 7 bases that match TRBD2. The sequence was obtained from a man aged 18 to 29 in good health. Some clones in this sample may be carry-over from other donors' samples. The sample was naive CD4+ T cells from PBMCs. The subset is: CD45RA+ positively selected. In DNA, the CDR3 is TGTGCCAGCAGCGCCCCCGCGGGGGTGGGCACCGGGGAGCTGTTTTTT. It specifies CASSAPAGVGTGELFF.